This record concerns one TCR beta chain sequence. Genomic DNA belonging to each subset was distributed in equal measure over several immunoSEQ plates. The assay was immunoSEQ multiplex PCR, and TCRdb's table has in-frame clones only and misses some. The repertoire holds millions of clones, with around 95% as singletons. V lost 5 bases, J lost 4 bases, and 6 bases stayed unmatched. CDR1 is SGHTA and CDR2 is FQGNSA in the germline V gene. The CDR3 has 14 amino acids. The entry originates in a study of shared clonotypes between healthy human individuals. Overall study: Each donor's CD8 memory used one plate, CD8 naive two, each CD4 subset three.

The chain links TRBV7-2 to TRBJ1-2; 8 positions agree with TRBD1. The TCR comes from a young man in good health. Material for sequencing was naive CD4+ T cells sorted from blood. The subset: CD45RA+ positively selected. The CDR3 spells CASSQTGETYGYTF. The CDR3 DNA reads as TGTGCCAGCAGCCAGACAGGGGAAACCTATGGCTACACCTTC.